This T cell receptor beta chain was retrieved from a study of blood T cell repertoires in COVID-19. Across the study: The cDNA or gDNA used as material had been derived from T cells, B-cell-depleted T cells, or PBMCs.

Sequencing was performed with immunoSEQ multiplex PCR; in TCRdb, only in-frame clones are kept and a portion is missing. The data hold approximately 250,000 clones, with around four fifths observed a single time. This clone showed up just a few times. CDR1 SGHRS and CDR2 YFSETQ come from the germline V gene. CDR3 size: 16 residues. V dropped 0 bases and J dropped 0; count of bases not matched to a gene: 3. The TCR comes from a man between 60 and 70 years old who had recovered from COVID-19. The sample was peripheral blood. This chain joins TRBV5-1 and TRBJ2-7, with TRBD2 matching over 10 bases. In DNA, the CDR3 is TGCGCCAGCAGCTTGGGGTCTAGCGGGAGCTCCTACGAGCAGTACTTC. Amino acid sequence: CASSLGSSGSSYEQYF.